This passage covers 3 T cell receptor beta chains from one sample sequenced in a study of cytomegalovirus exposure and HLA in healthy donors. Primers included in the PCR were 60 Vbeta and 13 Jbeta primers. Using immunoSEQ multiplex PCR, the repertoire was profiled, and TCRdb retains in-frame clones only, with some absent. The sample includes approximately 90,000 clones, around three quarters of them seen just once. The specimen sequenced was PBMCs. Receptor source: a woman aged 45 to 65 in good health and CMV-seropositive.

The gene calls are TRBV9 and TRBJ1-2; D unresolved. Germline assignment: CDR1 SGDLS and CDR2 YYNGEE. V was cut by 0 bases and J by 0 bases, with 6 bases left in between. The CDR3 has 14 amino acids. Here the CDR3 reads CASSVGSANYGYTF. CDR3 DNA: TGTGCCAGCAGCGTAGGTTCGGCTAACTATGGCTACACCTTC.

The table lists this clone with a few counts. The chain links TRBV7-2 to TRBJ2-3; 10 nucleotides agree with TRBD1. The CDR3 spans 14 residues. V was clipped by 5 bases and J by 4 bases; unmatched bases: 3. In germline, CDR1 is SGHTA, CDR2 FQGNSA. CDR3 DNA sequence: TGTGCCAGCAGCCCGGGACAGGGGCCAGATACGCAGTATTTT. It yields the protein CASSPGQGPDTQYF.

The rearrangement joins TRBV2 to TRBJ2-1; D gene uncertain. The germline V gene encodes CDR1 SNHLY and CDR2 FYNNEI. The CDR3 runs 15 residues. V gave up 6 bases and J gave up 0 bases, with 12 bases separating them. CDR3 sequence (DNA): TGTGCCAGCAGCGCCACTTCCGTCTCCTACAATGAGCAGTTCTTC. This sequence encodes CASSATSVSYNEQFF. Using reference TRBV2 and TRBJ2-1 for the parts outside the CDR3, the full variable domain is EPEVTQTPSHQVTQMGQEVILRCVPISNHLYFYWYRQILGQKVEFLVSFYNNEISEKSEIFDDQFSVERPDGSNFTLKIRSTKLEDSAMYFCASSATSVSYNEQFFGPGTRLTVL.